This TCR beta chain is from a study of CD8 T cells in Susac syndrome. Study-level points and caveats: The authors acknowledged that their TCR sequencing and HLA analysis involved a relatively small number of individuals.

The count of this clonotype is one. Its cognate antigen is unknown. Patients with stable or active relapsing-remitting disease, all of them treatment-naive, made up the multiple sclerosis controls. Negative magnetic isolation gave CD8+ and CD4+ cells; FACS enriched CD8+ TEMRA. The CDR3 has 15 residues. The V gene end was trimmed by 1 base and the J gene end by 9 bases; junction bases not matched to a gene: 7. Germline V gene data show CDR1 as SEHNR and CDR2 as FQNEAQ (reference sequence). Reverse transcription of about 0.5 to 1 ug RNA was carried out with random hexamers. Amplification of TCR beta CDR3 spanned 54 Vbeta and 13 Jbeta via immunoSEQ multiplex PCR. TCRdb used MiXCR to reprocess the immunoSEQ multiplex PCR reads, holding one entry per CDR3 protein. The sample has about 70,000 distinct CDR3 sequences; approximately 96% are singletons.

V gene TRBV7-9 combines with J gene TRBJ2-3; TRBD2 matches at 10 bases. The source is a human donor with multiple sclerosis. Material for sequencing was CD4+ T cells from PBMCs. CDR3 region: CASSLDLAGVWTQYF. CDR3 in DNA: TGTGCCAGCAGCTTAGATCTAGCGGGGGTGTGGACGCAGTATTTT.